This T cell receptor (beta chain) came from a study of a mutant IDH1 vaccine in newly diagnosed glioma (dated by TCRdb to the early 2020s). Background for the entire study: Patients received eight vaccinations in weeks 1, 3, 5, 7, 11, 15, 19 and 23, corresponding to visits V03 through V10. For exploratory analyses, longitudinal TCRB deep sequencing was carried out in about 26 treated patients wherever samples were available. Of the roughly 32 patients who were treated, about 62% were male and 37.5% were female, and the mean age was roughly 40 years. Prior to enrollment, standard therapy consisting of radiotherapy alone, temozolomide alone, or radiochemotherapy with temozolomide had been administered to patients, with the combination being received by most patients. Vaccination was initiated 4-6 weeks after radiotherapy alone, or concurrently with temozolomide cycles in the chemotherapy-containing groups. Peripheral blood was collected at six visits: V03 (baseline), V05, V07, V10, V12 and V13.

The intended sense of this specimen's time point label: week 23, last vaccination. Each vaccine dose, consisting of 300 ug of a 20-mer mutant IDH1 peptide in Montanide, was administered subcutaneously with topical imiquimod. Newly diagnosed WHO grade 3 or 4 IDH1-mutant astrocytomas showing loss of nuclear ATRX were present in the donors. The samples were drawn from NOA16, a multicentre, single-arm, open-label phase I trial in Germany that tested a mutant IDH1 peptide vaccine in humans for the first time. The DNeasy Blood and Tissue Kit was used to extract genomic DNA from EDTA blood for TCRB sequencing. Broad study findings and their caveats: The authors noted that analyses of patient blood samples could not be reproduced because of sample limitations. Pseudoprogression appeared unrelated to alterations in the top peripheral T cell clonotypes detected by TCRB sequencing. Availability determined which PBMC samples were chosen for TCRB deep sequencing. Immune responses induced by the vaccine were seen in about 93% of patients across multiple MHC alleles.

The CDR3 holds 17 amino acids from the cysteine to the phenylalanine. Only the CDR3 portion is preserved as DNA: 51 bases, with reading frame beginning at the first base. Sequences MGHRA (CDR1) and YSYEKL (CDR2) are obtained from the germline V gene. Compared with germline, V lacks 4 bases and J lacks 5 bases; bases without a gene match: 12. As concerns this clone: It has no known antigen specificity. No much larger clone is present one base from it, and per-base qualities are unavailable.

Receptors were amplified or captured by the immunoSEQ multiplex PCR assay. The hsTCRB Kit was used according to the manufacturer's protocol to amplify rearranged TCR beta chain sequences. Sequencing of TCRB libraries was carried out on an Illumina MiSeq. Per the authors' processing: The kit vendor's proprietary platform handled demultiplexing, trimming and gene mapping. The source is immuneACCESS, and TCRdb retained only in-frame sequences with V and J called. Part of the clones is not carried over; for the studies checked, unresolved V genes explain less than half of this, and the remainder is unexplained. The D gene and trimming were derived from the DNA, and the V and J assignments and clone size from that table. The sample profile shows about 54,000 clones; under 90% of them were found once. The ten largest clones represent 5% to 7.5% of the sample.

The source material was PBMCs, sampled from a glioma patient whose treatment included an IDH1 peptide vaccine. The rearranged segments are TRBV4-1 and TRBJ2-2; 8 nucleotides in the junction match TRBD2. This receptor was taken from a man aged 40-49 years with glioma. The nucleotides are TGCGCCAGCAGCCCCTCGGGGGGGGCTGTAGTAACCGGGGAGCTGTTTTTT. Its translation is CASSPSGGAVVTGELFF.